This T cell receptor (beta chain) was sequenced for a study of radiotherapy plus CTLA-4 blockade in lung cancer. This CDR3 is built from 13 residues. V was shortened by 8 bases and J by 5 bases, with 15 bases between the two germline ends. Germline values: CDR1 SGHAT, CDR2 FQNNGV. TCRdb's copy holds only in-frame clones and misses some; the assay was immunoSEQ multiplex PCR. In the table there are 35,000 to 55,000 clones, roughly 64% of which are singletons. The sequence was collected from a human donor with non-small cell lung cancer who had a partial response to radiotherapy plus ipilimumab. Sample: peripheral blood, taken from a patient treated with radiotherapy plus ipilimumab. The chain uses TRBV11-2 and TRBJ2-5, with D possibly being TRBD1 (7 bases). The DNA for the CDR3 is TGTGCCAGCGGAGGGGGCGCAGGGGAGACCCAGTACTTC. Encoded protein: CASGGGAGETQYF.